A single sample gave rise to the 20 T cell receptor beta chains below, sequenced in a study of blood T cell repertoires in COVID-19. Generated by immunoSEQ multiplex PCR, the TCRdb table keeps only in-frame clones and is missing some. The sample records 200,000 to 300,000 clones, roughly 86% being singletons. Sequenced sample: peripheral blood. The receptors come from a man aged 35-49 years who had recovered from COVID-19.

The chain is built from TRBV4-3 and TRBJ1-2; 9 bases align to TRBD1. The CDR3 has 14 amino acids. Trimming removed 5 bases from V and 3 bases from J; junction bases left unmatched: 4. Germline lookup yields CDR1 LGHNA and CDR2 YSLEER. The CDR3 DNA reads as TGCGCCAGCAGCTGGGGACAGGGCGACTATGGCTACACCTTC. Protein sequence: CASSWGQGDYGYTF.

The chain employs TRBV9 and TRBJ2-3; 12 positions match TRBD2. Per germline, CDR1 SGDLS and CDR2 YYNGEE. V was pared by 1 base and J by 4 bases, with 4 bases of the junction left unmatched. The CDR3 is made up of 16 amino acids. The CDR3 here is CASSVTASGRADTQYF. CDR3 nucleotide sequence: TGTGCCAGCAGCGTAACGGCTAGCGGGAGGGCAGATACGCAGTATTTT.

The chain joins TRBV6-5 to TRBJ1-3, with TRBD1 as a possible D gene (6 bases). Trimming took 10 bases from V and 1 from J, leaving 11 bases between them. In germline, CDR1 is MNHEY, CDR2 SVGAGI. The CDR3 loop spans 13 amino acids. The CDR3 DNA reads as TGTGCCACCTCCCAGGGGTCTGGAAACACCATATATTTT. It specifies CATSQGSGNTIYF.

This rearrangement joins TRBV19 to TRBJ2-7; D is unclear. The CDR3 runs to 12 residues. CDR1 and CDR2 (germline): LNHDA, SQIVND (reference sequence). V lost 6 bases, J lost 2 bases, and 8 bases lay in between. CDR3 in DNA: TGTGCCAGTAGCCTACAGCCCTACGAGCAGTACTTC. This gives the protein CASSLQPYEQYF.

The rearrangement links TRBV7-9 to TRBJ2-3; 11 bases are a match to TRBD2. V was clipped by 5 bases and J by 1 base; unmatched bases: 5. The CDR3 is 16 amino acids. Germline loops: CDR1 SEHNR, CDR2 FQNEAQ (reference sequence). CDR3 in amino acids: CASSPSGGPRTDTQYF. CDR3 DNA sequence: TGTGCCAGCAGCCCTAGCGGGGGGCCTCGCACAGATACGCAGTATTTT.

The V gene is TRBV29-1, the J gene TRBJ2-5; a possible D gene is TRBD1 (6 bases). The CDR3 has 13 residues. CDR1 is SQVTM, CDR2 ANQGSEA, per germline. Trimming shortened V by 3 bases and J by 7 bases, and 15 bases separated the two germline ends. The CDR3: CSVDLGAEWTQYF. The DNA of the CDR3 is TGCAGCGTTGATCTGGGGGCCGAGTGGACCCAGTACTTC. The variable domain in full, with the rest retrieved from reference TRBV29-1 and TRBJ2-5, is SAVISQKPSRDICQRGTSLTIQCQVDSQVTMMFWYRQQPGQSLTLIATANQGSEATYESGFVIDKFPISRPNLTFSTLTVSNMSPEDSSIYLCSVDLGAEWTQYFGPGTRLLVL.

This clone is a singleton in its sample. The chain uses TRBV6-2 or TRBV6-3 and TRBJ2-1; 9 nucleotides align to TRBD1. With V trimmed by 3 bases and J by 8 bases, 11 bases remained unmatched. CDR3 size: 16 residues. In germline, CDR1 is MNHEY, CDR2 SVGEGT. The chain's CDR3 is CASSYGWDRVRDEQFF. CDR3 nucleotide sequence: TGTGCCAGCAGTTATGGGTGGGACAGGGTGCGGGATGAGCAGTTCTTC.

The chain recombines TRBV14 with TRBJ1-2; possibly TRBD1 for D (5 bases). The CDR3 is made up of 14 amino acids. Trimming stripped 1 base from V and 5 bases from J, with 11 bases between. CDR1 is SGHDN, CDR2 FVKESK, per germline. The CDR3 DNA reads TGTGCCAGCAGCCAAGGTACCAGGGCTTATGGCTACACCTTC. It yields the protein CASSQGTRAYGYTF. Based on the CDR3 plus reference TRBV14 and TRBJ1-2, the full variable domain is EAGVTQFPSHSVIEKGQTVTLRCDPISGHDNLYWYRRVMGKEIKFLLHFVKESKQDESGMPNNRFLAERTGGTYSTLKVQPAELEDSGVYFCASSQGTRAYGYTFGSGTRLTVV.

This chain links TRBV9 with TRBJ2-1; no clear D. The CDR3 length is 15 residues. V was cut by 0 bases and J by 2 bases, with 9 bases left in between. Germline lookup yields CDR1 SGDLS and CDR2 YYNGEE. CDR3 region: CASSVGGSTYNEQFF. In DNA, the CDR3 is TGTGCCAGCAGCGTAGGCGGTAGCACCTACAATGAGCAGTTCTTC.

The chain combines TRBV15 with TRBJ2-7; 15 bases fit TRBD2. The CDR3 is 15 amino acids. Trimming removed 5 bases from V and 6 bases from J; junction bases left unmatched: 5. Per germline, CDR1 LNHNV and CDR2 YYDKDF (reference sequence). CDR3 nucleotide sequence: TGTGCCACCAGCTCGGGACTAGCGGGAGGTACCGAGCAGTACTTC. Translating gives CATSSGLAGGTEQYF.

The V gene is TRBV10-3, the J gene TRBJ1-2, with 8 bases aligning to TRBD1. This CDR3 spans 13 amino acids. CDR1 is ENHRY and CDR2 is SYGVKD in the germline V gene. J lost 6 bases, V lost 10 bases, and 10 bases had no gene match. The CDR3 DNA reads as TGTGCCAATCGGGCAGGGGGCGCGGATGGCTACACCTTC. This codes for CANRAGGADGYTF.

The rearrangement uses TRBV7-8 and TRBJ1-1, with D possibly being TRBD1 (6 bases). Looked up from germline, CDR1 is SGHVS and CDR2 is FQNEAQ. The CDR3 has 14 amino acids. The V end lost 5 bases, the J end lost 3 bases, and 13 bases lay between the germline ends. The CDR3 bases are TGTGCCAGCAGCCGGGGGGCAGGTCACACTGAAGCTTTCTTT. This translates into CASSRGAGHTEAFF.

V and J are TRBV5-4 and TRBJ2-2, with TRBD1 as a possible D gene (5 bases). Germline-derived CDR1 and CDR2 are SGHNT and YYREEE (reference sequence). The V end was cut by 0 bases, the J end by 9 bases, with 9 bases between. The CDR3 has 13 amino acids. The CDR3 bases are TGTGCCAGCAGCTTGGAAGGGGAAAGGGAGCTGTTTTTT. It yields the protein CASSLEGERELFF.

As DNA, the CDR3 is TGCAGCGTGACAGGGTTCTCCTATGGCTACACCTTC. Amino acid sequence: CSVTGFSYGYTF. The chain combines TRBV29-1 with TRBJ1-2; 7 bases agree with TRBD1. Losses at the gene ends were 6 bases for V and 4 bases for J; bases not matched to a gene: 5. The CDR3 covers 12 residues. Germline V lookup: CDR1 SQVTM, CDR2 ANQGSEA.

The CDR3 nucleotides read TGTGCCAGCACCACACAGGGTTTTAGTCAAGGCTACGAGCAGTACTTC. It is translated as CASTTQGFSQGYEQYF. The gene calls are TRBV7-9 and TRBJ2-7; possible D gene TRBD1, 6 bases. Per germline, CDR1 SEHNR and CDR2 FQNEAQ (reference sequence). V was trimmed by 7 bases and J by 3 bases, leaving 22 bases between them. CDR3 size: 16 residues.

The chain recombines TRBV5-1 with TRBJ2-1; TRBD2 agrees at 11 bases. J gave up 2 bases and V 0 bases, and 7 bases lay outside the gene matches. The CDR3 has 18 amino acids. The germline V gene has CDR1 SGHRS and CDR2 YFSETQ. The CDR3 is CASSLGLAGTTPYNEQFF. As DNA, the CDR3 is TGCGCCAGCAGCTTGGGACTAGCGGGGACGACCCCCTACAATGAGCAGTTCTTC.

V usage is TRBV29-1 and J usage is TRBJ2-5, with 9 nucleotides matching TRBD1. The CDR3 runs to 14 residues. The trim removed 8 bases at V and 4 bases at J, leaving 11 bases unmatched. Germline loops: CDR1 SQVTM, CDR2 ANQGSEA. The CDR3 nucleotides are TGCAGCATCATGACAGGGGGTGCAGCAGAGACCCAGTACTTC. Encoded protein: CSIMTGGAAETQYF.

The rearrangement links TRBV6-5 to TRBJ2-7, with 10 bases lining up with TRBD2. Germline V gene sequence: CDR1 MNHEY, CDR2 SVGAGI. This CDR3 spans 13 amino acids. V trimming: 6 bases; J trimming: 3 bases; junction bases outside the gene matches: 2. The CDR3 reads CASSKREGYEQYF. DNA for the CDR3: TGTGCCAGCAGCAAGCGGGAGGGCTACGAGCAGTACTTC.

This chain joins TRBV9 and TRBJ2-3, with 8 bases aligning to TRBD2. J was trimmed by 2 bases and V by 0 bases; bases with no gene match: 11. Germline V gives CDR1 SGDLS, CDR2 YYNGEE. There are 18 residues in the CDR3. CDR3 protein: CASSVAGRSGSITDTQYF. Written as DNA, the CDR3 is TGTGCCAGCAGCGTAGCTGGGAGGAGCGGGAGTATCACAGATACGCAGTATTTT.

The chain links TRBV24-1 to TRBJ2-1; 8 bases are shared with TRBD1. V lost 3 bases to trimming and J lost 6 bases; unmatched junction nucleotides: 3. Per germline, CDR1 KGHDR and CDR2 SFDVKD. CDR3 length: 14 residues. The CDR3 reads CATSDMGTGNEQFF. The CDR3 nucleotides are TGTGCCACCAGTGATATGGGGACAGGCAATGAGCAGTTCTTC.